What follows is one TCR beta chain and its context. Its target is unknown. Deletions cut 4 bases from V and 3 bases from J, with 6 bases between. This CDR3 has 11 amino acids. Per the germline V gene, CDR1 is SQVTM and CDR2 is ANQGSEA. The sample is drawn from a study of CD8 T cells in ankylosing spondylitis. TCRdb reanalysed the 5' RACE reads using MiXCR and keeps one entry per CDR3 protein. This sample has tens of thousands of distinct CDR3 sequences; around 26% occur once, and the top ten carry 55% to 75%. General study points: It was reported that disease-linked clones were significantly enriched in matched ankylosing spondylitis synovial fluid. Disease-linked clones bore a CD8+ phenotype, appearing relatively rarely in peripheral blood.

Sequenced input: blood, either unsorted or a sorted T cell fraction (not recorded which). This clonotype originated in a male donor with ankylosing spondylitis or in good health (not recorded which). The chain carries TRBV29-1 and TRBJ1-1; D may be TRBD1 (5 bases). The CDR3 loop is CSVGDDTEAFF. In nucleotides, the CDR3 is TGCAGCGTTGGGGACGACACTGAAGCTTTCTTT.